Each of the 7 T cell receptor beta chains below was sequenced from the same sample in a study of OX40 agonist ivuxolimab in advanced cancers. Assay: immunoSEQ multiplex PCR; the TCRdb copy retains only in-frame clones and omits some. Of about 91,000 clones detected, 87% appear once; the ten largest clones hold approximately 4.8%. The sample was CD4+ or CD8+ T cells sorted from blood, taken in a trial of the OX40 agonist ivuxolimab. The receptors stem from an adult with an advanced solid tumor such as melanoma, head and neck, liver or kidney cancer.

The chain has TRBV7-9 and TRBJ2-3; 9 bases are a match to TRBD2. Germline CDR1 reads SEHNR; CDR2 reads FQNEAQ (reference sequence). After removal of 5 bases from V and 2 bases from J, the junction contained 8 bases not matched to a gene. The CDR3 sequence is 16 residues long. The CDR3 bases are TGTGCCAGCAGCCACCTAACTAGCGGGTACACAGATACGCAGTATTTT. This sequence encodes CASSHLTSGYTDTQYF.

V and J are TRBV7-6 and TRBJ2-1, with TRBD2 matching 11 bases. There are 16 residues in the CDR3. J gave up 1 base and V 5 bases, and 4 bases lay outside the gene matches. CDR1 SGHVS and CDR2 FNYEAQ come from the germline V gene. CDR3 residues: CASSTSGSQSYNEQFF. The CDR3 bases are TGTGCCAGCAGCACTAGCGGGAGTCAGTCCTACAATGAGCAGTTCTTC. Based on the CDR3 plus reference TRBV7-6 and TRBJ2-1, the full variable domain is GAGVSQSPRYKVTKRGQDVALRCDPISGHVSLYWYRQALGQGPEFLTYFNYEAQQDKSGLPNDRFSAERPEGSISTLTIQRTEQRDSAMYRCASSTSGSQSYNEQFFGPGTRLTVL.

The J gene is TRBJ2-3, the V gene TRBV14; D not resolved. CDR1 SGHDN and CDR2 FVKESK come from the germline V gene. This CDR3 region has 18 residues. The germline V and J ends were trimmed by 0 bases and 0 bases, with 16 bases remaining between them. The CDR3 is CASSQDISWRRSTDTQYF. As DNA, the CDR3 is TGTGCCAGCAGCCAAGATATATCGTGGAGAAGAAGCACAGATACGCAGTATTTT. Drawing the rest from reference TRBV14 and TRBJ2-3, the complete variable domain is EAGVTQFPSHSVIEKGQTVTLRCDPISGHDNLYWYRRVMGKEIKFLLHFVKESKQDESGMPNNRFLAERTGGTYSTLKVQPAELEDSGVYFCASSQDISWRRSTDTQYFGPGTRLTVL.

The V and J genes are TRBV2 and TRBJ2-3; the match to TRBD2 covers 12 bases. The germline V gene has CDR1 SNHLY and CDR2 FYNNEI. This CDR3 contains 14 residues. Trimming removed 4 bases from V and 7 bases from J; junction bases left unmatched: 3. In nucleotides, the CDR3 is TGTGCCAGCAGTGGACTAGCGGGAGCGTATACGCAGTATTTT. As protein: CASSGLAGAYTQYF.

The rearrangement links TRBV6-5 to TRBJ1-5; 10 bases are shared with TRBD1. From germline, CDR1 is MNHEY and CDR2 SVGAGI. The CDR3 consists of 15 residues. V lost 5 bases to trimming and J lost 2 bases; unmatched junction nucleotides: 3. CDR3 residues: CASSRQGAGNQPQHF. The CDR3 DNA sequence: TGTGCCAGCAGTCGACAGGGGGCAGGCAATCAGCCCCAGCATTTT.

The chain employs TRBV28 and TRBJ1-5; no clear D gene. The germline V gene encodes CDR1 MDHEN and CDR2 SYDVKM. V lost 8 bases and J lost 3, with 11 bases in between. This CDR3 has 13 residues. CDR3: CASGREPNQPQHF. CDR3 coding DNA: TGTGCCAGCGGAAGGGAGCCCAATCAGCCCCAGCATTTT.

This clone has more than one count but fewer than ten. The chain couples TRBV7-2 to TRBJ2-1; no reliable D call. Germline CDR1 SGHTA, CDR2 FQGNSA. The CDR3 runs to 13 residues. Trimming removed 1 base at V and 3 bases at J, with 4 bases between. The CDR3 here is CASSLGLYNEQFF. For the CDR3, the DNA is TGTGCCAGCAGCTTAGGACTCTACAATGAGCAGTTCTTC.